What follows are 8 T cell receptor beta chains derived from one specimen sequenced in a study of shared clonotypes between healthy human individuals. This table comes from immunoSEQ multiplex PCR, and its TCRdb copy is limited to in-frame clones, with some not included. Counted here are approximately 2.3 million clones, roughly 93% occurring once; the ten biggest clones make up under 0.45%. The sequenced sample was naive CD4+ T cells from PBMCs. The subset: CD45RA+ positively selected. The receptor source for this set is a man aged 18 to 35 in good health. Some clones in this sample may be carry-over from other donors' samples.

The chain is built from TRBV5-1 and TRBJ1-2; D remains unclear. This CDR3 has 15 amino acids. V gave up 0 bases and J gave up 2 bases, with 11 bases separating them. Germline V gives CDR1 SGHRS, CDR2 YFSETQ. CDR3 coding DNA: TGCGCCAGCAGCTTGGGTGTGGGGTGGAACTATGGCTACACCTTC. It yields the protein CASSLGVGWNYGYTF.

This chain joins TRBV6-5 and TRBJ2-5; TRBD2 aligns across 7 bases. Germline V gives CDR1 MNHEY, CDR2 SVGAGI. With 6 bases clipped from V and 5 bases from J, the junction kept 9 bases outside the gene matches. The CDR3 extends over 14 amino acids. CDR3 loop: CASSLGLDGETQYF. The CDR3, as DNA: TGTGCCAGCAGCCTCGGACTAGATGGTGAGACCCAGTACTTC.

V is TRBV7-2 and J is TRBJ2-1; D gene uncertain. The CDR3 spans 16 residues. Germline loops: CDR1 SGHTA, CDR2 FQGNSA. V lost 2 bases and J 1 base, leaving 12 bases between the germline ends. This CDR3 is CASSLIGQESYNEQFF. The CDR3 bases are TGTGCCAGCAGCTTAATTGGCCAGGAATCCTACAATGAGCAGTTCTTC. Using reference TRBV7-2 and TRBJ2-1 for the parts outside the CDR3, the full variable domain is GAGVSQSPSNKVTEKGKDVELRCDPISGHTALYWYRQSLGQGLEFLIYFQGNSAPDKSGLPSDRFSAERTGGSVSTLTIQRTQQEDSAVYLCASSLIGQESYNEQFFGPGTRLTVL.

The chain has TRBV6-5 and TRBJ1-5, with D perhaps TRBD1 (6 bases). The CDR3 is 15 amino acids. CDR1 and CDR2 from the germline V gene are MNHEY and SVGAGI. V gave up 5 bases and J gave up 4 bases, with 15 bases separating them. DNA of the CDR3: TGTGCCAGCAGTGCCGCCGGACAGAAAAATCAGCCCCAGCATTTT. Translating it yields CASSAAGQKNQPQHF.

V usage is TRBV28 and J usage is TRBJ1-2; D ambiguous. CDR3 length: 14 residues. CDR1 and CDR2 from the germline V gene are MDHEN and SYDVKM. V was clipped by 5 bases and J by 7 bases, with 17 bases between them. The chain's CDR3 is CASSTPGQACGYTF. The CDR3 DNA is TGTGCCAGCAGTACCCCCGGTCAGGCCTGTGGCTACACCTTC.

This chain's CDR3 is CASSHPIDPGSSYGYTF. The CDR3 nucleotides read TGTGCCAGCAGTCACCCAATAGATCCAGGCTCATCCTATGGCTACACCTTC. The V and J genes are TRBV25-1 and TRBJ1-2; D remains ambiguous. Germline CDR1 and CDR2: MGHDK and SYGVNS. V was cut by 5 bases and J by 4 bases, with 23 bases left in between. The CDR3 spans 17 residues.

V usage is TRBV2 and J usage is TRBJ2-7; 11 nucleotides line up with TRBD1. V was clipped by 4 bases and J by 4 bases; unmatched bases: 3. The CDR3 length is 14 residues. Per germline, CDR1 SNHLY and CDR2 FYNNEI. The CDR3 bases are TGTGCCAGCAGTGGAGGACAGGGGGCATACGAGCAGTACTTC. Its translation is CASSGGQGAYEQYF.

The chain recombines TRBV7-8 with TRBJ1-4, with a possible D match to TRBD1 (5 bases). The germline V gene encodes CDR1 SGHVS and CDR2 FQNEAQ. Deletions cut 3 bases from V and 0 bases from J, with 8 bases between. The CDR3 is 15 amino acids. CDR3 loop: CASSFRAPTNEKLFF. The CDR3 DNA reads as TGTGCCAGCAGCTTCAGGGCTCCAACTAATGAAAAACTGTTTTTT.